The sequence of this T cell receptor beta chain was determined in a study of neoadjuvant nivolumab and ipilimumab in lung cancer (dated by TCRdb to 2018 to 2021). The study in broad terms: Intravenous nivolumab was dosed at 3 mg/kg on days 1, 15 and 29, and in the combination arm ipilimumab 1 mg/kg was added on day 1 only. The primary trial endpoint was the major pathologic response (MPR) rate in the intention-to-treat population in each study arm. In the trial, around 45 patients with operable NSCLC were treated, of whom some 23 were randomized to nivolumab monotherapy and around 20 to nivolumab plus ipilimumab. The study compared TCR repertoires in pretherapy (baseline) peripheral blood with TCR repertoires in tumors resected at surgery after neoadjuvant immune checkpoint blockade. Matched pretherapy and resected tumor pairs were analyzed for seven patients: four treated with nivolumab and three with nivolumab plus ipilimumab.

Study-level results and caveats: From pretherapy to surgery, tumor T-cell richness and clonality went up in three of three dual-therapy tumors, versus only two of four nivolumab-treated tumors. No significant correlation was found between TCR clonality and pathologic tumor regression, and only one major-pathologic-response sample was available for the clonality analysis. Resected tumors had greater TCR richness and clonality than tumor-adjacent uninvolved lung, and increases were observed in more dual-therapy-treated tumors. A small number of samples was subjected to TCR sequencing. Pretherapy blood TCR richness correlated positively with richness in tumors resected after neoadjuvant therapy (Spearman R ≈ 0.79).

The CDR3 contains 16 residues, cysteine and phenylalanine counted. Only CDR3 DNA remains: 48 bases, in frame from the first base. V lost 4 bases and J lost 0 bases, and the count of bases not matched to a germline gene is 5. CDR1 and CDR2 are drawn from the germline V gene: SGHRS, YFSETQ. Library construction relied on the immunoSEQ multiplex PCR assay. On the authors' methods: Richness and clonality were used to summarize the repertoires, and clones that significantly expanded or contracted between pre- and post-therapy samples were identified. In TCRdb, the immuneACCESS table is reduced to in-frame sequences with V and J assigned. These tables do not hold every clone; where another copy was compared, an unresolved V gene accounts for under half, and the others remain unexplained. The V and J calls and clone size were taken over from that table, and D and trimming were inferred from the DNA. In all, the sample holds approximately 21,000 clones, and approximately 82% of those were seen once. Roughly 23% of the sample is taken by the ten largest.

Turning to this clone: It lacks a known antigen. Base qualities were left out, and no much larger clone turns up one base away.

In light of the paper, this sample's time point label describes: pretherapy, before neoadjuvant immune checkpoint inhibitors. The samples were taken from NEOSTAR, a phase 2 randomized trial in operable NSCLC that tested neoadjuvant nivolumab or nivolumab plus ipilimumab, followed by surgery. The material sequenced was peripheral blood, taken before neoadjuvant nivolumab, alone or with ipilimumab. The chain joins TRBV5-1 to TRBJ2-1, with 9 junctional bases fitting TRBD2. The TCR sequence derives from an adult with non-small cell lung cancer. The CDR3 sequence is CASSIDSGSSYNEQFF. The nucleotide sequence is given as TGCGCCAGCAGCATAGATAGCGGGAGCTCCTACAATGAGCAGTTCTTC.